These T cell receptor beta chains were read from a single sample in a study of T cell repertoires in cytomegalovirus infection. TCRdb reprocessed the reads via MiXCR and lists one record per CDR3 protein. The sample contains about 51,000 distinct CDR3 sequences, around 18% of which appear only once. These receptors have no identified antigens. The sequenced sample was CD8+ T cells from cultured PBMCs, obtained from culture after CMV antigen stimulation. The receptors shown here come from a human donor in good health (CMV status not recorded). Some clones in this sample may be carry-over from other donors' samples. CDR3s leave out the opening cysteine and the closing phenylalanine or tryptophan. Fields, in order: CDR3 protein, V gene, CDR3 length, clone size, J gene. Only some rows state a clone size, as once, few, many or a class for expanded clones.

CDR3aa: ASSAGRTVRGTEAF
v_gene: TRBV5-1
len: 14
abundance: .
j_gene: TRBJ1-1

CDR3aa: ASSVGVGSYNEQF
v_gene: TRBV9
len: 13
abundance: many
j_gene: TRBJ2-1

CDR3aa: ATRKVDGNQPQH
v_gene: TRBV2
len: 12
abundance: .
j_gene: TRBJ1-5

CDR3aa: ASSANRGGQTYEQY
v_gene: TRBV7-2
len: 14
abundance: medium-sized
j_gene: TRBJ2-7

CDR3aa: ASSPVGGLASHEQF
v_gene: TRBV4-1
len: 14
abundance: many
j_gene: TRBJ2-1

CDR3aa: ASSFTSGDNEQF
v_gene: TRBV7-6
len: 12
abundance: few
j_gene: TRBJ2-1

CDR3aa: ASSSNRGATNEKLF
v_gene: TRBV7-2
len: 14
abundance: .
j_gene: TRBJ1-4

CDR3aa: ASSTRTGGTYEQY
v_gene: TRBV7-1
len: 13
abundance: .
j_gene: TRBJ2-7

CDR3aa: ASRDSMNTEAF
v_gene: TRBV6-5
len: 11
abundance: few
j_gene: TRBJ1-1

CDR3aa: ASSQDKQGSGNTIY
v_gene: TRBV4-3
len: 14
abundance: .
j_gene: TRBJ1-3

CDR3aa: ASSLASSRGYNEQF
v_gene: TRBV7-9
len: 14
abundance: many
j_gene: TRBJ2-1

CDR3aa: ASSFGGISNYGYT
v_gene: TRBV7-8
len: 13
abundance: few
j_gene: TRBJ1-2

CDR3aa: ASSFLSGGLVQKLF
v_gene: TRBV28
len: 14
abundance: .
j_gene: TRBJ1-4

CDR3aa: ASSLPGGIQY
v_gene: TRBV27
len: 10
abundance: few
j_gene: TRBJ2-4

CDR3aa: ASSPLGGSPLH
v_gene: TRBV27
len: 11
abundance: .
j_gene: TRBJ1-6

CDR3aa: ASTRGPMAF
v_gene: TRBV7-8
len: 9
abundance: few
j_gene: TRBJ1-1

CDR3aa: ASSPGWTEAF
v_gene: TRBV6-6
len: 10
abundance: once
j_gene: TRBJ1-1

CDR3aa: ASSQSRDRGGVNTEAF
v_gene: TRBV6-1
len: 16
abundance: .
j_gene: TRBJ1-1

CDR3aa: ATSEGGSDNQPQH
v_gene: TRBV24-1
len: 13
abundance: .
j_gene: TRBJ1-5

CDR3aa: ASGTWDRVIKDYGYT
v_gene: TRBV7-9
len: 15
abundance: .
j_gene: TRBJ1-2

CDR3aa: ASSLDVRTGNQPQH
v_gene: TRBV7-8
len: 14
abundance: .
j_gene: TRBJ1-5

CDR3aa: ASSLKGGGRETQY
v_gene: TRBV13
len: 13
abundance: many
j_gene: TRBJ2-5

CDR3aa: ASNRSGRYEQY
v_gene: TRBV28
len: 11
abundance: .
j_gene: TRBJ2-7

CDR3aa: ASSPGHKNTEAF
v_gene: TRBV11-2
len: 12
abundance: few
j_gene: TRBJ1-1

CDR3aa: ASSLAGYGYT
v_gene: TRBV7-6
len: 10
abundance: .
j_gene: TRBJ1-2

CDR3aa: ASSLLVGGGETQY
v_gene: TRBV7-9
len: 13
abundance: few
j_gene: TRBJ2-5

CDR3aa: AISETGSPEQY
v_gene: TRBV10-3
len: 11
abundance: .
j_gene: TRBJ2-7

CDR3aa: ASSLAPSSSYNEQF
v_gene: TRBV7-2
len: 14
abundance: .
j_gene: TRBJ2-1

CDR3aa: ASSQRQGTGELF
v_gene: TRBV27
len: 12
abundance: .
j_gene: TRBJ2-2